Reported below is one T cell receptor beta chain. The V end was cut by 8 bases, the J end by 2 bases, with 9 bases between. CDR1 is SGHAT and CDR2 is FQNNGV in the germline V gene. This CDR3 has 12 amino acids. The data were taken from a study of blood T cell repertoires in COVID-19. Background on the study: Nucleic acid was either cDNA or gDNA, and it came from T cells, B-cell-depleted T cells, or PBMCs.

Only in-frame clones appear in the TCRdb table, and some are missing; sequencing was by immunoSEQ multiplex PCR. The profile shows around 300,000 clones, about nine tenths of them singletons. This sequence originates from a woman between 40 and 55 years old who had recovered from COVID-19. Sequencing was done on a sample of PBMCs or T cells enriched from blood (not recorded which). The chain employs TRBV11-2 and TRBJ1-2; D is ambiguous. The CDR3 DNA sequence: TGTGCCAGCTCGCAGAGGAACTATGGCTACACCTTC. Its translation: CASSQRNYGYTF.